The source of this T cell receptor beta chain is a study of cytomegalovirus exposure and HLA in healthy donors. Broader study findings: Researchers catalogued around 150 TCR beta chains as cytomegalovirus-associated. Some V segments, TRBV6-2 and TRBV6-3 among them, were indistinguishable and were therefore excluded.

The PCR contained 60 Vbeta and 13 Jbeta primers. The method was immunoSEQ multiplex PCR; TCRdb's version includes in-frame clones alone and lacks a portion of them. This table holds about 160,000 clones, roughly two thirds found once. The CDR3 has 14 amino acids. J gave up 5 bases and V 5 bases, and 9 bases lay outside the gene matches. The V gene's germline CDR1 is SGHTA and CDR2 FQGNSA. With respect to this clone: The antigen remains undetermined.

Despite likely unrecorded immune exposures, the donors were nominally healthy at the time of sampling. The rearrangement joins TRBV7-2 to TRBJ2-7; 7 positions match TRBD1. The sequencing sample was made of PBMCs. The source is a woman aged 25 to 45 in good health and CMV-seronegative. This CDR3 is CASSPRTGSDEQYF. The CDR3 DNA follows: TGTGCCAGCAGCCCCCGGACAGGAAGCGACGAGCAGTACTTC.